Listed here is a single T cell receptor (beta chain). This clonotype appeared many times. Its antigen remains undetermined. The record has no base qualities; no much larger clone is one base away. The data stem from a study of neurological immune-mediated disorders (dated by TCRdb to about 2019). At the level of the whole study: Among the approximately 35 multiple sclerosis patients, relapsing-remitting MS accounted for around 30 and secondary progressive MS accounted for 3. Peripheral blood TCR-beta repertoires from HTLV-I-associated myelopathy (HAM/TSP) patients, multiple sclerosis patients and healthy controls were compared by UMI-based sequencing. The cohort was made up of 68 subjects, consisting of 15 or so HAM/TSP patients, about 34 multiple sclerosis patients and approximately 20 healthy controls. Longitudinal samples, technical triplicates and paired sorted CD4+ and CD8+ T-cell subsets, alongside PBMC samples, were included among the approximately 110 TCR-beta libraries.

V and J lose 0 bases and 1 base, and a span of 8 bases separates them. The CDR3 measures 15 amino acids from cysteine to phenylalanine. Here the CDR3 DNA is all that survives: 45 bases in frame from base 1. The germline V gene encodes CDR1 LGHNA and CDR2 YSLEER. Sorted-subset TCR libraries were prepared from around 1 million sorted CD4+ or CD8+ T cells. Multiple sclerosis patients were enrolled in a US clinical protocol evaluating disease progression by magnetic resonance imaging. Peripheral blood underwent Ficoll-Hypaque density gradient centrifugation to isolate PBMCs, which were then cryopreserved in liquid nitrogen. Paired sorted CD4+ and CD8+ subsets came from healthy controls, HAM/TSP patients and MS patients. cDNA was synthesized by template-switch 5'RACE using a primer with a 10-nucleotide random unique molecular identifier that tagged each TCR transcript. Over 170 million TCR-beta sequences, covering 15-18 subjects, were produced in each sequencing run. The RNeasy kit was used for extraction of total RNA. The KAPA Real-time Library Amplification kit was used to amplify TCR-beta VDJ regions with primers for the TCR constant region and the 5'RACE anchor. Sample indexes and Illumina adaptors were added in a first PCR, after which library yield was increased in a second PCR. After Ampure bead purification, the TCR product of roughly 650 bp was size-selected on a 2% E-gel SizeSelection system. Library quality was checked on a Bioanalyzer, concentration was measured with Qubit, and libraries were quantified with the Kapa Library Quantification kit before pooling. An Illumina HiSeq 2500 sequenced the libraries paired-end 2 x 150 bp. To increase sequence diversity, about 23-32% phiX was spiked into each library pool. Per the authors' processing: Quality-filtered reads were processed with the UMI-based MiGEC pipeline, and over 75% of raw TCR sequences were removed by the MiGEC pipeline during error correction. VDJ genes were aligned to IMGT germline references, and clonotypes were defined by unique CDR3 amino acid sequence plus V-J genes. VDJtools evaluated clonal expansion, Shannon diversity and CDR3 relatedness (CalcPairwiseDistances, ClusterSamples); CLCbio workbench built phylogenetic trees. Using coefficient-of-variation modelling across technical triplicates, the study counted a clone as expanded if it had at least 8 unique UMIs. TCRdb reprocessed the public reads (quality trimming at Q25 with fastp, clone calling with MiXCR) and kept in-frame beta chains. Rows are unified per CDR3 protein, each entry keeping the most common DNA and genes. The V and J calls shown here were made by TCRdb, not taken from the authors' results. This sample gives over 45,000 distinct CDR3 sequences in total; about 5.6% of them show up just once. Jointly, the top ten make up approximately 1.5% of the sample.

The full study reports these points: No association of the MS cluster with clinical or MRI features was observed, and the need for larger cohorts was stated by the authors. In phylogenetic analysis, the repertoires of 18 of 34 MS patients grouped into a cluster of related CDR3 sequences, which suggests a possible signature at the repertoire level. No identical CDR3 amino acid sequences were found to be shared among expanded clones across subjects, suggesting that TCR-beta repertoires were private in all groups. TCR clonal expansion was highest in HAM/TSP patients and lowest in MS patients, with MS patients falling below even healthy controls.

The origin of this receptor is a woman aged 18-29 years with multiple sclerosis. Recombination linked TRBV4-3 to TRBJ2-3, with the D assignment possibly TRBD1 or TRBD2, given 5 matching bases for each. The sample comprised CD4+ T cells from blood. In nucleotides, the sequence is TGCGCCAGCAGCCAAGATCGGGACCGCACAGATACGCAGTATTTT. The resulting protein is CASSQDRDRTDTQYF.